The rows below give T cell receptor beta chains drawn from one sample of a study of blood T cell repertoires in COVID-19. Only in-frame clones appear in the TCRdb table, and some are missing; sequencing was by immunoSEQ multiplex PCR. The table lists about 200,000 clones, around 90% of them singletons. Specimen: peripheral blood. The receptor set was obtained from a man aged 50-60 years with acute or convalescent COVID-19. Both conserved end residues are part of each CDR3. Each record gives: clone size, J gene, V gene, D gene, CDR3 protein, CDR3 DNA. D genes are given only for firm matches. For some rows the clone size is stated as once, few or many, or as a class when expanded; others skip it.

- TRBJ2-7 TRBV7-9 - CASSKTLAYEQYF TGTGCCAGCAGCAAAACGCTAGCTTATGAGCAGTACTTC
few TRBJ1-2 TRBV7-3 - CASSPSPGYGYTF TGTGCCAGCAGCCCTAGCCCAGGCTATGGCTACACCTTC
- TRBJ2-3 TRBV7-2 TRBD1 CASSLTLLRTGSTDTQYF TGTGCCAGCAGCTTGACCCTCCTCCGGACAGGGTCCACAGATACGCAGTATTTT
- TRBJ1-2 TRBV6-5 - CASSYSGDYGYTF TGTGCCAGCAGTTACTCCGGGGACTATGGCTACACCTTC
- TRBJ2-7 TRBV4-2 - CASSQDRDEQYF TGTGCCAGCAGCCAAGATCGGGACGAGCAGTACTTC
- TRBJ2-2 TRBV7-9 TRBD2 CASSELAASTGELFF TGTGCCAGCAGCGAACTAGCGGCGAGCACCGGGGAGCTGTTTTTT
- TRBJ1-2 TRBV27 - CASSLSGLYGYTF TGTGCCAGCAGTTTGTCAGGTCTCTATGGCTACACCTTC
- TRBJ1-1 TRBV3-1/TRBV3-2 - CASSQVQTMGTEAFF TGTGCCAGCAGTCAAGTTCAGACTATGGGTACTGAAGCTTTCTTT
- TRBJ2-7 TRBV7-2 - CASSLAGRGYEQYF TGTGCCAGCAGCTTAGCGGGAAGAGGGTACGAGCAGTACTTC
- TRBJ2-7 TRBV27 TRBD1 CASSSPRTGKYEQYF TGTGCCAGCAGTTCCCCCAGGACAGGGAAATATGAGCAGTACTTC
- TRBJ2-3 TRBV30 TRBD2 CAWSGLAGVADTQYF TGTGCCTGGAGTGGATTAGCGGGAGTGGCGGATACGCAGTATTTT
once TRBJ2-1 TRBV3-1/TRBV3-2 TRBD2 CASSQKTFGTDRTSGSYNEQFF TGTGCCAGCAGCCAAAAAACTTTCGGGACGGACCGAACTAGCGGGAGTTACAATGAGCAGTTCTTC
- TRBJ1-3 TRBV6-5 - CASSQDRDSGNTIYF TGTGCCAGCAGCCAAGACAGAGACTCTGGAAACACCATATATTTT
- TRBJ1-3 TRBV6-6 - CASTLYSGNTIYF TGTGCCAGTACTCTCTACTCTGGAAACACCATATATTTT
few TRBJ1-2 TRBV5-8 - CASSSLQTNYGYTF TGTGCCAGCAGCTCCTTACAGACTAACTATGGCTACACCTTC
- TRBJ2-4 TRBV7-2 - CASSSTVAKNIQYF TGTGCCAGCAGCTCGACAGTAGCCAAAAACATTCAGTACTTC
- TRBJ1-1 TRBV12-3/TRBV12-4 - CASSTTGYTEAFF TGTGCCAGCAGCACCACAGGGTACACTGAAGCTTTCTTT
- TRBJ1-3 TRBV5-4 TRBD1 CASSPDGTGVNTIYF TGTGCCAGCAGCCCCGACGGGACAGGGGTAAACACCATATATTTT
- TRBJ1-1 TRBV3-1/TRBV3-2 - CASSQSSEAFF TGTGCCAGCAGCCAATCCAGTGAAGCTTTCTTT
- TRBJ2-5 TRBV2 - CASSEDSWIETQYF TGTGCCAGCAGTGAAGACAGTTGGATCGAGACCCAGTACTTC
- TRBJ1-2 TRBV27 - CASSSYRVNYGYTF TGTGCCAGCAGTTCCTACAGGGTTAACTATGGCTACACCTTC
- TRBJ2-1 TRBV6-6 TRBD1 CASRSRQGASNEQFF TGTGCCAGCAGGTCCAGACAGGGGGCGTCAAATGAGCAGTTCTTC
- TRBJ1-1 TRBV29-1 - CSFRGWNTEAFF TGCAGCTTCAGGGGCTGGAACACTGAAGCTTTCTTT
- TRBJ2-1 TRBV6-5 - CASSSRWARPYNEQFF TGTGCCAGCAGTTCCAGATGGGCGCGCCCCTACAATGAGCAGTTCTTC
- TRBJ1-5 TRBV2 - CASSDFGSWQAGQPQHF TGTGCCAGCAGTGATTTTGGATCGTGGCAGGCTGGTCAGCCCCAGCATTTT
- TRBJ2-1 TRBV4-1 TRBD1 CASSPGTAIAQTFNEQFF TGCGCCAGCAGCCCTGGGACAGCGATAGCGCAGACGTTCAATGAGCAGTTCTTC
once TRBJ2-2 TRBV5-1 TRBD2 CASSPRSGATGELFF TGCGCCAGCAGCCCGAGGAGCGGGGCCACCGGGGAGCTGTTTTTT
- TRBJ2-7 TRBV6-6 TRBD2 CASSWGLAPYEQYF TGTGCCAGCAGCTGGGGACTAGCGCCCTACGAGCAGTACTTC
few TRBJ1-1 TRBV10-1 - CASSGGLNTEAFF TGCGCCAGCAGTGGAGGCCTGAACACTGAAGCTTTCTTT
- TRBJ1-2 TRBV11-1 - CASSFRQAPYGYTF TGTGCCAGCAGCTTCCGGCAGGCACCTTATGGCTACACCTTC
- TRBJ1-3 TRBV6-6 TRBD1 CASSNRDRVTNTIYF TGTGCCAGCAGTAACCGGGACAGGGTGACAAACACCATATATTTT
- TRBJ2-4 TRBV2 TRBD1 CAGSQRGRDRSNIQYF TGTGCCGGATCTCAGAGGGGCCGGGACAGAAGCAACATTCAGTACTTC
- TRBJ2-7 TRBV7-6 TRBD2 CASSPGPGGPYSYEQYF TGTGCCAGCAGCCCGGGACCGGGGGGGCCATATTCCTACGAGCAGTACTTC
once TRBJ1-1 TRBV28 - CASRRQVSEAFF TGTGCCAGCAGAAGACAGGTCTCCGAAGCTTTCTTT
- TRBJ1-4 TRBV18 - CASSPGQSIATNEKLFF TGTGCCAGCTCACCCGGACAGTCTATTGCAACTAATGAAAAACTGTTTTTT
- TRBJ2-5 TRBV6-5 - CASSTYRETQYF TGTGCCAGCAGTACGTACAGGGAGACCCAGTACTTC
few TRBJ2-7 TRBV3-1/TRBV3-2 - CASSQEVTGWNEQYF TGTGCCAGCAGCCAAGAGGTGACAGGATGGAACGAGCAGTACTTC
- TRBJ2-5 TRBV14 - CASSQAGPWGAQYF TGTGCCAGCAGCCAAGCTGGGCCGTGGGGGGCCCAGTACTTC
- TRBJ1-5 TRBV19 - CASSRDSFNQPQHF TGTGCCAGTAGCCGCGACAGCTTTAATCAGCCCCAGCATTTT
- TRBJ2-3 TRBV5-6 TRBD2 CASSLGGPASGGSSQYF TGTGCCAGCAGCTTGGGGGGCCCTGCTAGCGGGGGTTCGTCGCAGTATTTT
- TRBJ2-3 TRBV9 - CASSVEFGDTQYF TGTGCCAGCAGCGTAGAGTTCGGAGATACGCAGTATTTT
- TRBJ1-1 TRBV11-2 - CASSLVGDTKAFF TGTGCCAGCAGCTTAGTGGGGGACACTAAAGCTTTCTTT
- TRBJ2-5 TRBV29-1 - CSVVHFNVAETQYF TGCAGCGTTGTGCACTTTAACGTTGCGGAGACCCAGTACTTC
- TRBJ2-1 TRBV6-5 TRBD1 CASSTNTGVEQFF TGTGCCAGCAGCACAAACACAGGGGTTGAGCAGTTCTTC
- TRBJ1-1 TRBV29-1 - CSVDPTVRTPGGTEAFF TGCAGCGTTGACCCCACGGTCAGGACCCCGGGGGGTACTGAAGCTTTCTTT
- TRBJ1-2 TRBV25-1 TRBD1 CASRQDRGLRGYTF TGTGCCAGCAGGCAGGACAGGGGGCTTCGTGGCTACACCTTC
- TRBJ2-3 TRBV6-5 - CASTTGYEDTQYF TGTGCCAGCACCACAGGGTATGAAGATACGCAGTATTTT